The T cell receptor (beta chain) described here comes from a study of cytomegalovirus exposure and HLA in healthy donors. Notes on the study in general: The study designated about 160 TCR beta chains cytomegalovirus-associated. Both high specificity and high sensitivity reportedly marked the classifier's diagnosis of cytomegalovirus status. Under 20,000 TCR beta sequences were associated with HLA alleles at 0.05 false discovery rate in a later analysis.

Of note for this clone: Antigen specificity is unknown.

The PCR contained 60 Vbeta and 13 Jbeta primers. Sequencing was performed with immunoSEQ multiplex PCR; in TCRdb, only in-frame clones are kept and a portion is missing. Among more than 25,000 clones listed, under 70% were seen once. The CDR3 spans 14 residues. Looked up from germline, CDR1 is SGHDT and CDR2 is YYEEEE. With 4 bases clipped from V and 2 bases from J, the junction kept 4 bases outside the gene matches. This chain joins TRBV5-6 and TRBJ1-2; 8 bases map to TRBD1. The sequence came from a woman in her forties or fifties in good health and CMV-seronegative. The sequencing input was PBMCs. CDR3 nucleotides: TGTGCCAGCAGCGTGTCAGGGGGCAACTATGGCTACACCTTC. Amino acid sequence: CASSVSGGNYGYTF.